The present entry profiles one T cell receptor beta chain with its context. The antigen is undetermined. Other DNA sequences from this sample encode an identical CDR3 as well. The data were obtained in a study of shared clonotypes between healthy human individuals. V lost 9 bases to trimming and J lost 6 bases; unmatched junction nucleotides: 3. The CDR3 is 12 residues long. CDR1 and CDR2 (germline): ENHRY, SYGVKD. The assay was immunoSEQ multiplex PCR, and TCRdb's table has in-frame clones only and misses some. The table has about 2.4 million clones, over 85% seen once. Findings and caveats of the study: Around 4.7% of naive CD4 clonotypes were shared across a handful of donors. Clonotypes shared by all four donors outscored non-shared clonotypes in generation probability.

The clonotype originates from a man between 18 and 35 years old in good health. Some clones in this sample may be carry-over from other donors' samples. The chain links TRBV10-3 to TRBJ2-3, with 10 bases identical to TRBD2. The sample comprised naive CD4+ T cells from PBMCs. Subset denoted: CD45RA+ positively selected. CDR3: CAISSGSDTQYF. The CDR3 DNA reads as TGTGCCATATCTAGCGGGAGTGATACGCAGTATTTT.